The present T cell receptor beta chain was sequenced within a study of cytomegalovirus exposure and HLA in healthy donors. Broader study findings: Immune exposure was documented only through CMV serostatus. Overall, approximately 150 TCR beta chains were annotated as cytomegalovirus-associated.

This clone turned up a few times. What it binds is unknown. Primers included in the PCR were 60 Vbeta and 13 Jbeta primers. Profiling relied on immunoSEQ multiplex PCR, and the TCRdb table lists in-frame clones only, not all of them. The sample includes hundreds of thousands of clones, 77% of them seen just once. CDR1 is SGDLS and CDR2 is YYNGEE in the germline V gene. The CDR3 contains 15 residues. V shed 4 bases, J shed 2 bases, and the junction held 6 bases outside the gene matches. The chain joins TRBV9 to TRBJ2-1; 7 bases are a match to TRBD1. Sequencing was performed on PBMCs. This sequence was found in a woman aged 55-75 years in good health and CMV-seropositive. CDR3 bases: TGTGCCAGCAGCTTCCGACAGGGACCCTACAATGAGCAGTTCTTC. It codes for CASSFRQGPYNEQFF.